These T cell receptor beta chains were read from a single sample in a study of blood T cell repertoires in COVID-19. Libraries were prepared by immunoSEQ multiplex PCR; TCRdb keeps only in-frame clonotypes and omits some of them. Of about 250,000 clones in the sample, 90% to 95% were seen once. Sequences were obtained from PBMCs or T cells enriched from blood (not recorded which). The origin of the receptors is a young woman who had recovered from COVID-19. CDR3s include the opening cysteine and the closing phenylalanine or tryptophan. Fields, in order: V gene, J gene, clone size, D gene, CDR3 protein, CDR3 DNA. D genes are given only for firm matches. Clone size is given for some rows only: seen once, a few or many times, or a class if the clone is expanded.

TRBV27	TRBJ1-5	NA	NA	CASSTRGGIGSRNQPQHF	TGTGCCAGCAGCACCCGCGGGGGCATCGGGTCGCGCAATCAGCCCCAGCATTTT
TRBV27	TRBJ2-1	NA	TRBD2	CASSLKGLAELSSYNEQFF	TGTGCCAGCAGTTTAAAGGGACTAGCGGAACTAAGCTCCTACAATGAGCAGTTCTTC
TRBV13	TRBJ1-1	few	NA	CASSTSGLGNTEAFF	TGTGCCAGCAGCACTTCAGGGTTGGGGAACACTGAAGCTTTCTTT
TRBV6-5	TRBJ1-4	NA	NA	CASRATGSIVKLFF	TGTGCCAGCAGAGCCACAGGGAGTATCGTAAAACTGTTTTTT
TRBV5-4	TRBJ2-7	NA	TRBD1	CASSLGDRRFYEQYF	TGTGCCAGCAGCTTGGGGGACAGGAGATTCTACGAGCAGTACTTC
TRBV25-1	TRBJ2-7	NA	TRBD2	CASSVTSGSYEQYF	TGTGCCAGCAGTGTAACTAGCGGGAGCTACGAGCAGTACTTC
TRBV28	TRBJ2-1	NA	NA	CASISFRDGDNEQFF	TGTGCCAGCATTAGCTTCCGCGACGGGGACAATGAGCAGTTCTTC
TRBV6-2/TRBV6-3	TRBJ2-7	NA	NA	CASSYMAGNEQYF	TGTGCCAGCAGTTACATGGCAGGGAACGAGCAGTACTTC
TRBV7-7	TRBJ2-1	NA	TRBD2	CASSPRASGTDEQFF	TGTGCTAGCAGCCCACGGGCTAGCGGGACGGATGAGCAGTTCTTC
TRBV5-1	TRBJ2-2	once	TRBD1	CASTGTVNTGELFF	TGCGCCAGCACGGGGACAGTTAACACCGGGGAGCTGTTTTTT
TRBV19	TRBJ2-7	NA	NA	CASSIRSGIYEQYF	TGTGCCAGTAGTATAAGGTCAGGGATCTACGAGCAGTACTTC
TRBV6-2/TRBV6-3	TRBJ2-3	NA	TRBD2	CASSYRRGVEVWAQYF	TGTGCCAGCAGTTACAGGCGGGGGGTCGAAGTCTGGGCGCAGTATTTT
TRBV28	TRBJ2-7	NA	NA	CASSFDGSSVYEQYF	TGTGCCAGCAGTTTCGATGGGAGTTCGGTCTACGAGCAGTACTTC
TRBV29-1	TRBJ1-2	NA	NA	CSVEDGGSLVNYGYTF	TGCAGCGTTGAAGATGGGGGCAGTCTCGTGAACTATGGCTACACCTTC
TRBV19	TRBJ1-6	NA	TRBD1	CASSTGQGRISPLHF	TGTGCCAGTAGTACGGGACAGGGCCGGATTTCACCCCTCCACTTT
TRBV7-3	TRBJ2-1	NA	TRBD2	CASSPELASSYNEQFF	TGTGCCAGCAGCCCAGAACTAGCGAGCTCCTACAATGAGCAGTTCTTC
TRBV21-1	TRBJ1-5	NA	NA	CASSNFRGVRQPQHF	TGTGCCAGCAGCAACTTCAGGGGGGTCCGTCAGCCCCAGCATTTT
TRBV7-2	TRBJ1-2	NA	NA	CASSSAMRIGGYTF	TGTGCCAGCAGCTCGGCAATGAGGATCGGAGGCTACACCTTC
TRBV4-2	TRBJ2-1	NA	NA	CASSQEVSFSESPNEQFF	TGTGCCAGCAGCCAAGAGGTCTCGTTTTCGGAGTCACCCAATGAGCAGTTCTTC
TRBV4-1	TRBJ2-1	NA	TRBD1	CASSQDMGRQGQFF	TGCGCCAGCAGCCAAGATATGGGGAGACAGGGACAGTTCTTC
TRBV12-3/TRBV12-4	TRBJ1-2	NA	NA	CASSSDGDYGYTF	TGTGCCAGCAGTTCGGACGGGGACTATGGCTACACCTTC
TRBV14	TRBJ1-1	NA	NA	CASSQVKDRKAFF	TGTGCCAGCAGCCAAGTTAAGGACAGAAAAGCTTTCTTT
TRBV7-9	TRBJ1-2	NA	NA	CASSLETGTYGYTF	TGTGCCAGCAGCTTAGAAACGGGTACTTATGGCTACACCTTC
TRBV4-1	TRBJ2-7	NA	TRBD1	CASSPDRGGYEQYF	TGCGCCAGCAGCCCCGACAGGGGGGGGTACGAGCAGTACTTC
TRBV4-3	TRBJ1-2	few	NA	CASSQDLLNYGYTF	TGCGCCAGCAGCCAAGATTTACTAAACTATGGCTACACCTTC
TRBV2	TRBJ2-5	once	NA	CASRQVRESQETQYF	TGTGCCAGCCGACAGGTTAGAGAATCTCAAGAGACCCAGTACTTC
TRBV10-3	TRBJ1-2	NA	TRBD1	CAISQGQESGYTF	TGTGCCATCAGTCAAGGACAGGAGTCTGGCTACACCTTC
TRBV27	TRBJ1-6	few	TRBD1	CASRPFDRGNSPLHF	TGTGCCAGCAGGCCCTTCGACAGGGGTAATTCACCCCTCCACTTT
TRBV19	TRBJ1-2	once	TRBD1	CASRPGGYLEGYGYTF	TGTGCCAGTCGGCCAGGGGGCTACCTTGAAGGCTATGGCTACACCTTC
TRBV28	TRBJ2-5	NA	TRBD2	CASSLYAGGNQETQYF	TGTGCCAGCAGCCTGTACGCGGGGGGAAATCAAGAGACCCAGTACTTC
TRBV4-3	TRBJ1-4	NA	NA	CASSQRPYPAGKINEKLFF	TGCGCCAGCAGCCAAAGGCCGTACCCGGCCGGGAAGATAAATGAAAAACTGTTTTTT
TRBV7-9	TRBJ2-5	few	TRBD1	CASSHDRGREETQYF	TGTGCCAGCAGCCATGACAGGGGGCGCGAGGAGACCCAGTACTTC
TRBV15	TRBJ2-5	few	NA	CATSQSRVTQYF	TGTGCCACGAGCCAAAGCAGGGTAACCCAGTACTTC
TRBV19	TRBJ1-5	NA	NA	CASSPQPPRQINSNQPQHF	TGTGCCAGTAGTCCCCAACCCCCGAGACAGATAAATAGCAATCAGCCCCAGCATTTT
TRBV28	TRBJ2-7	NA	NA	CASSQADSYEQYF	TGTGCCAGCAGCCAAGCGGACTCCTACGAGCAGTACTTC
TRBV4-1	TRBJ1-4	few	NA	CASSQSRGNEKLFF	TGCGCCAGCAGCCAAAGCAGGGGTAATGAAAAACTGTTTTTT
TRBV11-3	TRBJ1-1	NA	TRBD1	CASSSSGTGYWMNTEAFF	TGTGCCAGCAGTTCCTCCGGGACAGGGTATTGGATGAACACTGAAGCTTTCTTT
TRBV7-3	TRBJ2-1	NA	NA	CASSQAASSYNEQFF	TGTGCCAGCAGCCAAGCGGCGAGCTCCTACAATGAGCAGTTCTTC